This T cell receptor (beta chain) was captured in a study of T cell responses to AZD1222 COVID-19 vaccine. Findings of the study overall: Recipients of AZD1222 seropositive at baseline numbered only 5 to 7. In the spike-specific TCR repertoire, nearly half reportedly target unmutated variant regions. With two AZD1222 doses given, Spike-specific TCR breadth and depth both rose.

On this clone: As yet, its antigen is unknown.

J was trimmed by 2 bases and V by 4 bases; bases with no gene match: 17. Germline CDR1 SGHNT, CDR2 YENEEA. This CDR3 spans 19 amino acids. Some clones are missing from TCRdb's copy, which holds only in-frame ones; the method was immunoSEQ multiplex PCR. The sample yields about 120,000 clones, around 90% seen once. Sequencing was performed on peripheral blood, taken on day 0 of AZD1222 vaccination. The origin of this receptor is an adult in good health. V and J are TRBV11-3 and TRBJ1-2; 9 bases line up with TRBD1. The CDR3 nucleotides read TGTGCCAGCAGCTCCCAGAAAAGAGGGGGCGGGACAGGGAACTATGGCTACACCTTC. Its translation is CASSSQKRGGGTGNYGYTF.